This T cell receptor (beta chain) was documented in a study of cytomegalovirus exposure and HLA in healthy donors. About the research overall: Of some 360 genotyped donors, roughly 80% clustered with self-reported Caucasian donors. Study-wide results and caveats: Analyses of presence/absence relied on an assumption of roughly uniform sequencing depth across donors. The study listed roughly 160 cytomegalovirus-associated TCR beta chains.

Use of 60 Vbeta and 13 Jbeta primers characterized the PCR. Here immunoSEQ multiplex PCR was the method, and the copy in TCRdb shows in-frame clones only, minus some. The table gives approximately 200,000 clones; the top ten clones make up roughly 0.74% of it. At the time of sampling, donors were nominally healthy, though unrecorded immune exposures were likely. On this clone itself: Its matching antigen is unknown.

The CDR3 covers 14 residues. The V gene end was trimmed by 5 bases and the J gene end by 1 base; junction bases not matched to a gene: 6. CDR1 is GTSNPN and CDR2 is SVGIG in the germline V gene (reference sequence). The sequence derives from a boy aged 5-17 years in good health and CMV-seronegative. Source material: PBMCs. The gene calls are TRBV30 and TRBJ2-7, with 9 bases identical to TRBD1. The DNA for the CDR3 is TGTGCCTGGGAACCGGGACAGGGATCCTACGAGCAGTACTTC. The encoded protein is CAWEPGQGSYEQYF. Supplemented by reference TRBV30 and TRBJ2-7, the full variable domain reads SQTIHQWPATLVQPVGSPLSLECTVEGTSNPNLYWYRQAAGRGLQLLFYSVGIGQISSEVPQNLSASRPQDRQFILSSKKLLLSDSGFYLCAWEPGQGSYEQYFGPGTRLTVT.